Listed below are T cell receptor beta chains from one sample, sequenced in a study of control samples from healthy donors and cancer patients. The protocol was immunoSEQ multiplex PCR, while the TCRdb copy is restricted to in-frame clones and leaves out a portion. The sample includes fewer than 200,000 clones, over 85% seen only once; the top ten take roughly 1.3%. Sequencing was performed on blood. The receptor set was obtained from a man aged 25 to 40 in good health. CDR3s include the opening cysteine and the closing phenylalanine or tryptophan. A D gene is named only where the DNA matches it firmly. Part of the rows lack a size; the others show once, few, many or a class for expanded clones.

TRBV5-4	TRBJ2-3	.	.	TGTGCCAGCAGCTTGTTTGGGTTTGGCGCCGGTACAGATACGCAGTATTTT	CASSLFGFGAGTDTQYF
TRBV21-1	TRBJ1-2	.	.	TGTGCCAGCAGCAAAAGCCTAGCAGAGGTGTGCGGCTACACCTTC	CASSKSLAEVCGYTF
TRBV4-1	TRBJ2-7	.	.	TGCGCCAGCAGCCAAGAGGACCGCCAGCCCTACGAGCAGTACTTC	CASSQEDRQPYEQYF
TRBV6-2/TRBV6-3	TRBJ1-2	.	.	TGTGCCAGCAGTGCGGACGAGGCGGCAGCTAACTATGGCTACACCTTC	CASSADEAAANYGYTF
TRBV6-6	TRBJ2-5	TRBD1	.	TGTGCCAGCAGTCCACCCGGACAGGGCGGCAGGGAGACCCAGTACTTC	CASSPPGQGGRETQYF
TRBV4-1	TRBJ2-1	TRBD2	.	TGCGCCAGCAGCCTTCTAGCGGGAGTTTCCTTCAATGAGCAGTTCTTC	CASSLLAGVSFNEQFF
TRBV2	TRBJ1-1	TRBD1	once	TGTGCCAGCGGAACAGGGGGCACTGAAGCTTTCTTT	CASGTGGTEAFF
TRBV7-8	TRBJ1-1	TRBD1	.	TGTGCCAGCAGCTTAGGGCAGGGGGCCAGTCAAGCTTTCTTT	CASSLGQGASQAFF
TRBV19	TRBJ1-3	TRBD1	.	TGTGCCAGTAGTATTGGAAGGGACAGGGGCTCTGGAAACACCATATATTTT	CASSIGRDRGSGNTIYF
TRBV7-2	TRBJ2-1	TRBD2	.	TGTGCCAGCAGCTTAGTGGGTACGGGGGGATACAATGAGCAGTTCTTC	CASSLVGTGGYNEQFF
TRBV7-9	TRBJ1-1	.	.	TGTGCCAGCAGTCCTCCAGTGAACACTGAAGCTTTCTTT	CASSPPVNTEAFF
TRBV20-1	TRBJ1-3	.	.	TGCAGTGCTAGTACCAGCTTCCTCTCTGGAAACACCATATATTTT	CSASTSFLSGNTIYF
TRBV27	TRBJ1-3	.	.	TGTGCCAGCAGCCCCGGAGGATTAAACACCATATATTTT	CASSPGGLNTIYF
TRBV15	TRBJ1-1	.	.	TGTGCCACCAGCAGAGAACAGGATGGCACTGAAGCTTTCTTT	CATSREQDGTEAFF
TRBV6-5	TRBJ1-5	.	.	TGTGCCAGCAGTCGAACCTCCGGGAGCAATCAGCCCCAGCATTTT	CASSRTSGSNQPQHF
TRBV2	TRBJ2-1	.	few	TGTGCCAGCAGTGATCCTCTAGCGTCCACCTACAATGAGCAGTTCTTC	CASSDPLASTYNEQFF
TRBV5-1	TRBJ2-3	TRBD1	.	TGCGCCAGCAGCTTAGGACAGGGCTTTAGCACAGATACGCAGTATTTT	CASSLGQGFSTDTQYF
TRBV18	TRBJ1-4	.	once	TGTGCCAGCTCACGCAGCGCCGGGTCCGTTAATGAAAAACTGTTTTTT	CASSRSAGSVNEKLFF
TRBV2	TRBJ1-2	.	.	TGTGCCAGCAGAGGATACCTGGATGGCTACACCTTC	CASRGYLDGYTF
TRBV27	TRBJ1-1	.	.	TGTGCCAGCAGTTTACTTATGAACACTGAAGCTTTCTTT	CASSLLMNTEAFF
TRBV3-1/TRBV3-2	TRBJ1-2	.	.	TGTGCCAGCAGCCAAGACCCAGCGGGAGGCTACACCTTC	CASSQDPAGGYTF
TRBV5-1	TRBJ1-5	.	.	TGCGCCAGCAGCCTGGGGGGGTTCAATCAGCCCCAGCATTTT	CASSLGGFNQPQHF